Below, 10 T cell receptor beta chains from the same sample are listed, as sequenced in a study of regulatory T cells in long-lasting Graves disease. Time point reported: newly diagnosed GD, antithyroid drugs for less than 3 months. Preparation of the TCR library used RNA extracted from PBMCs. Building the TCR beta libraries relied on iRepertoire HTBI primers, and CDR3 regions underwent Arm-PCR. MiXCR, applied by TCRdb to the multiplex PCR reads, yields one record per CDR3 protein. Of 420,000 or so distinct CDR3 sequences in the sample, 16% were seen once. These data were likewise used in another study, on T cells in Graves' hyperthyroidism and ophthalmopathy.

This sample comprised peripheral blood mononuclear cells (PBMCs), obtained at new diagnosis, from a patient treated with antithyroid drugs. Receptor source: a woman under 30 with Graves disease.

This clonotype was found a few times. The rearrangement joins TRBV25-1 to TRBJ1-5; the D is unclear. The V end lost 4 bases, the J end lost 7 bases, and 14 bases lay between the germline ends. The CDR3 consists of 14 residues. Germline V CDR1 and CDR2: MGHDK, SYGVNS. CDR3 nucleotides: TGTGCCAGCAGTGCCTCAGGCCAGGAGCAGCCCCAGCATTTT. Residues: CASSASGQEQPQHF.

V gene TRBV7-3 combines with J gene TRBJ2-1; the D call may be TRBD1 or TRBD2 (6 bases each). The germline V and J ends were trimmed by 6 bases and 3 bases, with 15 bases remaining between them. Germline V gene data show CDR1 as SGHTA and CDR2 as FQGTGA. The CDR3 has 15 residues. CDR3 sequence reads: CASSQGTALYNEQFF. The CDR3 DNA reads TGTGCCAGCAGTCAGGGGACTGCCCTCTACAATGAGCAGTTCTTC.

Ten or more counts support this clonotype. The J gene is TRBJ2-6, the V gene TRBV28; 8 bases align to TRBD1. Trimming cost V 5 bases and J 1 base; bases outside gene matches: 10. CDR3 length: 18 amino acids. Germline V gene sequence: CDR1 MDHEN, CDR2 SYDVKM. The CDR3 sequence: CASSLTGVGPSGANVLTF. For the CDR3, the DNA is TGTGCCAGCAGTCTGACAGGGGTCGGACCATCTGGGGCCAACGTCCTGACTTTC.

The table lists this clonotype with many counts. The chain employs TRBV7-6 and TRBJ1-1, with 7 bases lining up with TRBD1. This CDR3 comprises 14 residues. The ends lost 1 base at V and 4 bases at J; junction bases unmatched: 3. CDR1 and CDR2 from the germline V gene are SGHVS and FNYEAQ. CDR3 DNA sequence: TGTGCCAGCAGCTTAGAGGGGGCGGGCACTGAAGCTTTCTTT. It codes for CASSLEGAGTEAFF. Full variable domain (missing parts from reference TRBV7-6 and TRBJ1-1): GAGVSQSPRYKVTKRGQDVALRCDPISGHVSLYWYRQALGQGPEFLTYFNYEAQQDKSGLPNDRFSAERPEGSISTLTIQRTEQRDSAMYRCASSLEGAGTEAFFGQGTRLTVV.

This clonotype was observed many times. The chain has TRBV28 and TRBJ1-3; D remains ambiguous. The CDR3 length is 14 residues. Between the trimmed V and J ends, which lost 3 bases and 0 bases, there was a span of 6 bases. Germline values: CDR1 MDHEN, CDR2 SYDVKM. The CDR3 DNA reads TGTGCCAGCAGTTTTTTCCTCTCTGGAAACACCATATATTTT. Protein: CASSFFLSGNTIYF.

The sample holds many counts of this clonotype. As DNA, the CDR3 is TGTGCCAGCAGGAACCCGAACGATTGGAGTGGCTACACCTTC. It codes for CASRNPNDWSGYTF. The chain combines TRBV28 with TRBJ1-2, with no clear D. Germline-derived CDR1 and CDR2 are MDHEN and SYDVKM. This CDR3 has 14 residues. With 6 bases removed from V and 7 bases from J, the gap between germline ends came to 18 bases.

In this sample, this clonotype turned up many times. The chain recombines TRBV20-1 with TRBJ2-1; the match to TRBD2 covers 8 bases. Germline V lookup: CDR1 DFQATT, CDR2 SNEGSKA (reference sequence). The CDR3 is 16 amino acids. V was pared by 0 bases and J by 3 bases, with 7 bases of the junction left unmatched. CDR3 bases: TGCAGTGCTAGAGATCGGGGGACTAGTCTCTACAATGAGCAGTTCTTC. Amino acids: CSARDRGTSLYNEQFF.

V is TRBV28 and J is TRBJ2-5; D is unclear. The CDR3 covers 14 residues. With 3 bases removed from V and 4 bases from J, the gap between germline ends came to 12 bases. The germline gives CDR1 MDHEN, CDR2 SYDVKM. Here the CDR3 reads CASSFGSSTETQYF. The CDR3 DNA reads as TGTGCCAGCAGTTTCGGATCATCTACAGAGACCCAGTACTTC.

The V and J genes are TRBV28 and TRBJ2-2; 7 positions agree with TRBD2. V lost 6 bases and J lost 0; bases outside the gene matches: 4. CDR1 and CDR2 (germline): MDHEN, SYDVKM. This CDR3 spans 15 amino acids. In DNA form, the CDR3 reads TGTGCCAGCAGAAGGGACTACCCGAACACCGGGGAGCTGTTTTTT. This encodes CASRRDYPNTGELFF.

This clonotype was found many times. The V and J genes are TRBV12-3 or TRBV12-4 and TRBJ2-1; 7 bases line up with TRBD1. The trim removed 6 bases at V and 9 bases at J, leaving 5 bases unmatched. CDR3 length: 12 amino acids. The CDR3 sequence is CASRTGRGEQFF. For the CDR3, the DNA is TGTGCCAGCAGGACAGGGCGTGGTGAGCAGTTCTTC.